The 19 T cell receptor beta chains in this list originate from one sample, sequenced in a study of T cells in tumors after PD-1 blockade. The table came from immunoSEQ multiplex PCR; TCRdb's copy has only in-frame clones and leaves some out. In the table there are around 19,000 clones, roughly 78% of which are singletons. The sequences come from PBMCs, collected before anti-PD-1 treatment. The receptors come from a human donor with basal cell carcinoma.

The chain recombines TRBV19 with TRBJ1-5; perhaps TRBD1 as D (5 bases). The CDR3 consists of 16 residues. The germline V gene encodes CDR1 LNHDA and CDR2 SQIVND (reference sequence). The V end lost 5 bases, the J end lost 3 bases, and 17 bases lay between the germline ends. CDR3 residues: CASSVGGGRYNQPQHF. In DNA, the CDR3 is TGTGCCAGTAGTGTCGGGGGAGGACGGTACAATCAGCCCCAGCATTTT.

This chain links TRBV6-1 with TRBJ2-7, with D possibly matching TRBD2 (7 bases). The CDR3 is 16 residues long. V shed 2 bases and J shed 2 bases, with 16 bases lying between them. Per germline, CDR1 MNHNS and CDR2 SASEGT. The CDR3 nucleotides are TGTGCCAGCAGTGAACGACCTATAGGGGGGGCCTACGAGCAGTACTTC. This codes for CASSERPIGGAYEQYF.

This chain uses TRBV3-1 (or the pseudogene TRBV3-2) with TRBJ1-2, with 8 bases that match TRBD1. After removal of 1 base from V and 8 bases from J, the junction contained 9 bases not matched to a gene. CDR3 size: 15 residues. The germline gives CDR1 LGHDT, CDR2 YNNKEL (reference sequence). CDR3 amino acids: CASSQGRTGLRGYTF. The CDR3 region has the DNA TGTGCCAGCAGCCAAGGGCGGACAGGGTTGCGAGGCTACACCTTC.

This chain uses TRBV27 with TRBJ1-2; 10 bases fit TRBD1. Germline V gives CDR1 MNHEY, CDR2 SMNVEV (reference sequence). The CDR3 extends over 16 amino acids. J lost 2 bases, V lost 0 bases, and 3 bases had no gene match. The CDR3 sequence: CASSLSGTGANYGYTF. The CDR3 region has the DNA TGTGCCAGCAGTTTATCAGGGACAGGGGCGAACTATGGCTACACCTTC.

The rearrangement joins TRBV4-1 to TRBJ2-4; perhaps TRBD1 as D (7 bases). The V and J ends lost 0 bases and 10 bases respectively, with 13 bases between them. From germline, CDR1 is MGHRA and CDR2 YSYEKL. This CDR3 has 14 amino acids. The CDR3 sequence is CASSQDHQGGIQYF. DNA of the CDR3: TGCGCCAGCAGCCAAGATCACCAGGGGGGAATTCAGTACTTC.

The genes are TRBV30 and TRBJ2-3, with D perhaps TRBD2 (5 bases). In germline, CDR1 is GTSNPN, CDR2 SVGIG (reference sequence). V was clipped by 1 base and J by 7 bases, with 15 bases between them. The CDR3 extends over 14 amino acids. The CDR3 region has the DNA TGTGCCTGGAGTGCTGGAAGAGCCGGGAATACGCAGTATTTT. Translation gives CAWSAGRAGNTQYF.

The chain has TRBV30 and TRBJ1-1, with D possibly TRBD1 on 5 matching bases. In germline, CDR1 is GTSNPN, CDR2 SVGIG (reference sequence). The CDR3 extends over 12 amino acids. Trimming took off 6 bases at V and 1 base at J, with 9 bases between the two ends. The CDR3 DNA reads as TGTGCCTGCGCAGGACAGAACACTGAAGCTTTCTTT. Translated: CACAGQNTEAFF.

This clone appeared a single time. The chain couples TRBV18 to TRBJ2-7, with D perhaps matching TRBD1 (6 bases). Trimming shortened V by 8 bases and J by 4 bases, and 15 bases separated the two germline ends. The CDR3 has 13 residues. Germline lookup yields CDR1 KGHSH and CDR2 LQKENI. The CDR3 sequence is CASTRQEKYEQYF. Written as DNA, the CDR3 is TGTGCCAGCACCCGACAGGAGAAGTACGAGCAGTACTTC. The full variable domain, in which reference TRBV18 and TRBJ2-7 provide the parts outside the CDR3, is NAGVMQNPRHLVRRRGQEARLRCSPMKGHSHVYWYRQLPEEGLKFMVYLQKENIIDESGMPKERFSAEFPKEGPSILRIQQVVRGDSAAYFCASTRQEKYEQYFGPGTRLTVT.

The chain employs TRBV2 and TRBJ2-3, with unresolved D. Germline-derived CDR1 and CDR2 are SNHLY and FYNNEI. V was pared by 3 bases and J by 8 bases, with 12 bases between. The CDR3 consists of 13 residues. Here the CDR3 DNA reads TGTGCCAGCAGTGAGGACCAAGCGCGTACGCAGTATTTT. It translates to CASSEDQARTQYF.

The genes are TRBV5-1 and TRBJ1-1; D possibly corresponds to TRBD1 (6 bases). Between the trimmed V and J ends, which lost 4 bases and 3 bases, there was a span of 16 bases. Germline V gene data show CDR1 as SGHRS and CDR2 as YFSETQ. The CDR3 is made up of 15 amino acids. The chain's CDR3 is CASSQLQGPDTEAFF. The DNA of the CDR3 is TGCGCCAGCAGCCAGTTACAGGGTCCAGACACTGAAGCTTTCTTT.

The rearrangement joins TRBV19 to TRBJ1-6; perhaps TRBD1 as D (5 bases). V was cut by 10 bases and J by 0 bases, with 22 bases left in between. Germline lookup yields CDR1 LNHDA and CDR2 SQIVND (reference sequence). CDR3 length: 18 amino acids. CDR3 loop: CATGTTGEQGSYNSPLHF. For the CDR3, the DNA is TGTGCCACCGGGACGACCGGGGAGCAGGGCTCCTATAATTCACCCCTCCACTTT.

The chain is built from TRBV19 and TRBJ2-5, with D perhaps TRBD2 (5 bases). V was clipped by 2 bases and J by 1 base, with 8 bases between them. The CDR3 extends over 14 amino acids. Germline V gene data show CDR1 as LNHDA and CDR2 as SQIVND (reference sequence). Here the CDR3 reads CASSILGSQETQYF. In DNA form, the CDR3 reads TGTGCCAGTAGTATACTAGGGAGCCAAGAGACCCAGTACTTC.

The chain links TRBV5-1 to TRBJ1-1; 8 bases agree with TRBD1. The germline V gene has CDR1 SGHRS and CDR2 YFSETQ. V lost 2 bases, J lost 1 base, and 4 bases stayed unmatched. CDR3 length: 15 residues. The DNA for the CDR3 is TGCGCCAGCAGCTTAAGGACAGGGAGGAACACTGAAGCTTTCTTT. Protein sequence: CASSLRTGRNTEAFF.

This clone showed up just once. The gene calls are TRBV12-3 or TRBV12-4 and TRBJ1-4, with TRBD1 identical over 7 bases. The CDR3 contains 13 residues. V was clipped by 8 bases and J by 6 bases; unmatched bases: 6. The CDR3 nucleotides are TGTGCCAGCTGCGGGACAGAGTATGAAAAACTGTTTTTT. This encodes CASCGTEYEKLFF.

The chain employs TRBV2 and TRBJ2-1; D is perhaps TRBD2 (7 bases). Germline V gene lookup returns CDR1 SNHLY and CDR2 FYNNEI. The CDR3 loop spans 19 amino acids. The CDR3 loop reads CPRCEGGAGEGSSYNEQFF. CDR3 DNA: TGTCCCCGCTGTGAGGGGGGGGCGGGGGAGGGGAGCTCCTACAATGAGCAGTTCTTC.

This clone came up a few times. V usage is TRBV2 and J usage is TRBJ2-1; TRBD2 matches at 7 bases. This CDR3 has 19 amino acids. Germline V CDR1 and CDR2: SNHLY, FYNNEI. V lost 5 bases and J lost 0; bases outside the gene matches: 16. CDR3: CASSYGWGGVGSSYNEQFF. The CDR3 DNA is TGTGCCAGCAGTTATGGGTGGGGGGGGGTGGGGAGCTCCTACAATGAGCAGTTCTTC.

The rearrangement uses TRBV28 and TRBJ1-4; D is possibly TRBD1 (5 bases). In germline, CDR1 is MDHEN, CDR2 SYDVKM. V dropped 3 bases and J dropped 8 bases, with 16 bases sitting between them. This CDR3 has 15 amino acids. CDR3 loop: CASSFGGRGDEKLFF. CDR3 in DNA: TGTGCCAGCAGTTTCGGGGGGAGAGGGGACGAAAAACTGTTTTTT.

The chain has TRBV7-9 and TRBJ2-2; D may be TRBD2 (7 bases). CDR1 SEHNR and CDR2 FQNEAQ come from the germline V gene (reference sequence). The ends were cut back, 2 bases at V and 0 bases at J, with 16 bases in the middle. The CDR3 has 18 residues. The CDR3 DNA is TGTGCCAGCAGCTTATCCCGGCGGGGGCCCACGAACACCGGGGAGCTGTTTTTT. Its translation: CASSLSRRGPTNTGELFF.

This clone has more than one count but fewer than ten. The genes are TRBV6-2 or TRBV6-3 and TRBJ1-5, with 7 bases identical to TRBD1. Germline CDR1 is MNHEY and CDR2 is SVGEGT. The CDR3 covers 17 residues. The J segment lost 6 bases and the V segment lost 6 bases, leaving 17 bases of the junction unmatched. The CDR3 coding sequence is TGTGCCAGCAGCCTCCGCGAGGTGACAGGGAGTGGTCAGCCCCAGCATTTT. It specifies CASSLREVTGSGQPQHF.